The clone carrying this T cell receptor beta chain was seen ten or more times. Its antigen is not identified. A single record per CDR3 protein comes from TCRdb applying MiXCR to the reads. Of 250,000 to 300,000 distinct CDR3 sequences in the sample, approximately 8.3% were seen once. The CDR3 contains 13 residues. J lost 3 bases, V lost 6 bases, and 3 bases had no gene match. Germline V gene data show CDR1 as SGHTA and CDR2 as FQGNSA. The sample originates from a study of T cell repertoires in cytomegalovirus infection. Study-wide context: Both CMV infection and a matching HLA type were indicated by public TCR beta signatures.

Regarding the study as a whole: Adding up the frequency of public TCR beta families identified people who carried CMV plus the relevant HLA. Ex vivo, HLA-C-restricted CMV-specific TCR beta clonotypes prevailed over the rest of the response.

The rearrangement links TRBV7-2 to TRBJ2-7, with 9 bases that match TRBD1. Sequencing was carried out using PBMCs. The TCR comes from a human donor in good health (CMV status not recorded). Some clones in this sample may be carry-over from other donors' samples. The CDR3 is CASRGQGDYEQYF. CDR3 sequence (DNA): TGTGCCAGCAGGGGACAGGGTGACTACGAGCAGTACTTC.